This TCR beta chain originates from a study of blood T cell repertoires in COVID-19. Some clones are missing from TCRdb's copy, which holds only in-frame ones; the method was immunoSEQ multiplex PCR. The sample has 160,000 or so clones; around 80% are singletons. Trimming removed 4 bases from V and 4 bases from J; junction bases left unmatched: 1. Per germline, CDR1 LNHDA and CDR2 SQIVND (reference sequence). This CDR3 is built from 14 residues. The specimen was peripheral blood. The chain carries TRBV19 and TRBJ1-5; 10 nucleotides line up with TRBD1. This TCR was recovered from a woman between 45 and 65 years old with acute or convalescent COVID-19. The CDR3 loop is CASSTGQGNQPQHF. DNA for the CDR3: TGTGCCAGTAGTACGGGACAGGGGAATCAGCCCCAGCATTTT.